The present entry profiles one T cell receptor (beta chain) with its context. This record belongs to a study of blood T cell repertoires in COVID-19. Study-wide context: Spain, Italy and the United States supplied samples that represented acute and convalescent COVID-19. Sources were T cells, B-cell-depleted T cells, or PBMCs; the material itself was cDNA or gDNA.

From germline, CDR1 is MGHDK and CDR2 SYGVNS. The V and J ends lost 8 bases and 6 bases, in that order; junction bases with no gene match: 14. The CDR3 is made up of 17 amino acids. Original processing methods: From reference gene primer amplification, estimates of nucleated cell counts were derived. This table comes from immunoSEQ multiplex PCR, and its TCRdb copy is limited to in-frame clones, with some not included. V, J and clone size are those of that table, while D and trimming were read from the DNA. The repertoire has hundreds of thousands of clones, 87% of them found once; the top ten carry 7.2%.

Sequencing was done on a sample of peripheral blood. This chain joins TRBV25-1 and TRBJ2-3, with 13 bases lining up with TRBD2. This TCR came from a man aged 60 to 75 who had recovered from COVID-19. In DNA, the CDR3 is TGTGCCAGCTCTACTAGCGGGGGGGCCGAGGTAGTGGATACGCAGTATTTT. This codes for CASSTSGGAEVVDTQYF.